This entry lists 17 T cell receptor beta chains sequenced from one sample in a study of vaccination and CD4 T cells after COVID-19 (dated by TCRdb to between 2021 and 2022). The library was obtained by PCR. Reads for this sample came from an Illumina iSeq 100. At the Johns Hopkins FTIC core, DNA from the cultured CD4+ T cells underwent TCR sequencing with the Oncomine TCR Beta short-read assay. Genomic DNA was extracted from the cultured CD4+ T cells with the QIAamp micro DNA kit. TCRdb applied fastp at Q25 and MiXCR to the public reads, then kept only in-frame beta chains. Under each unique CDR3 protein, matching rows form one entry showing the most common genes and DNA. This sample is represented by under 11,000 distinct CDR3 sequences; 25% to 30% of them were singletons. Over 15% of the sample belongs to the ten largest clones. Interpreted using the paper, the treatment or condition label stands for: roughly 11-day PBMC culture with coronavirus spike peptide pools or control peptides (ViraFEST assay). CD4+ T cells from unexposed donors were collected before the COVID-19 pandemic (2011-2018).

For these TCRs, the target antigens are not known. Sample: CD4+ T cells from blood, cultured in vitro. These receptors were collected from a human donor in good health.

This clonotype was observed a single time. The rearrangement links TRBV24-1 to TRBJ2-5; TRBD2 might be the D (5 bases). This CDR3 is 15 amino acids long. V lost 5 bases and J lost 1, with 13 bases in between. CDR1 is KGHDR, CDR2 SFDVKD, per germline. Here the CDR3 reads CATSGPEAVQETQYF. As DNA, the CDR3 is TGTGCCACCAGTGGCCCAGAAGCGGTCCAAGAGACCCAGTACTTC.

This chain connects TRBV6-1 to TRBJ2-5; D gene unclear. Trimming stripped 6 bases from V and 4 bases from J, with 12 bases between. The CDR3 loop spans 13 amino acids. Germline lookup yields CDR1 MNHNS and CDR2 SASEGT. CDR3 bases: TGTGCCAGCAGCAAAGGCGCCAGAGAGACCCAGTACTTC. Its protein is CASSKGARETQYF.

This sequence joins TRBV29-1 and TRBJ1-1; D uncertain. Germline assignment: CDR1 SQVTM and CDR2 ANQGSEA. The CDR3 loop spans 13 amino acids. The ends were cut back, 5 bases at V and 0 bases at J, with 10 bases in the middle. The CDR3 DNA sequence: TGCAGCGTTTCCGCTGGAATGAACACTGAAGCTTTCTTT. It yields the protein CSVSAGMNTEAFF.

The CDR3 region is CASSPPTGTGNTIYF. CDR3 nucleotide sequence: TGTGCCAGCAGTCCTCCCACAGGAACTGGAAACACCATATATTTT. The chain joins TRBV28 to TRBJ1-3; a weak D match, TRBD1 (5 bases). This CDR3 comprises 15 residues. Germline loops: CDR1 MDHEN, CDR2 SYDVKM. Trimming shortened V by 5 bases and J by 2 bases, and 13 bases separated the two germline ends.

This clonotype was counted a few times. V gene TRBV28 combines with J gene TRBJ2-3; D not resolved. CDR3 length: 12 amino acids. V was cut by 9 bases and J by 3 bases, with 10 bases left in between. Germline V lookup: CDR1 MDHEN, CDR2 SYDVKM. CDR3 nucleotide sequence: TGTGCCAGTGTCCGGGCTACAGATACGCAGTATTTT. Amino acid sequence: CASVRATDTQYF.

In this sample, this clonotype turned up a few times. V is TRBV23-1 and J is TRBJ1-5; no reliable D call. TRBV23-1 is filed as an ORF, its function uncertain. This CDR3 has 15 amino acids. V lost 8 bases and J 1 base, leaving 15 bases between the germline ends. CDR3 nucleotide sequence: TGCGCCAGCCCCCCAGACCATCTGAGCAATCAGCCCCAGCATTTT. Encoded protein: CASPPDHLSNQPQHF.

This chain connects TRBV20-1 to TRBJ1-5; weak D call: TRBD1 (6 bases). Germline CDR1 reads DFQATT; CDR2 reads SNEGSKA (reference sequence). CDR3 length equals 13 residues. V was clipped by 2 bases and J by 3 bases, with 8 bases between them. In nucleotides, the CDR3 is TGCAGTGCTAGAAGGGACAACAATCAGCCCCAGCATTTT. It encodes CSARRDNNQPQHF.

Here the CDR3 DNA reads TGCAGCGGCGCGGGGGAAGTCAATGGCTACACCTTC. Translated: CSGAGEVNGYTF. This chain links TRBV29-1 with TRBJ1-2, with D perhaps TRBD1 (5 bases). V was trimmed by 7 bases and J by 6 bases, leaving 15 bases between them. Germline V lookup: CDR1 SQVTM, CDR2 ANQGSEA. This CDR3 is built from 12 residues.

J is TRBJ2-1 and V is TRBV19, with 11 bases matching TRBD2. Trimming cost V 7 bases and J 7 bases; bases outside gene matches: 9. This CDR3 has 15 residues. Germline loops: CDR1 LNHDA, CDR2 SQIVND (reference sequence). The CDR3 sequence is CASTPSASGRNEQFF. DNA of the CDR3: TGTGCCAGTACCCCCTCAGCTAGCGGGAGGAATGAGCAGTTCTTC. Supplemented by reference TRBV19 and TRBJ2-1, the full variable domain reads DGGITQSPKYLFRKEGQNVTLSCEQNLNHDAMYWYRQDPGQGLRLIYYSQIVNDFQKGDIAEGYSVSREKKESFPLTVTSAQKNPTAFYLCASTPSASGRNEQFFGPGTRLTVL.

The gene calls are TRBV7-3 and TRBJ2-4; 8 nucleotides match TRBD2. Per the germline V gene, CDR1 is SGHTA and CDR2 is FQGTGA. The CDR3 covers 17 residues. Trimming at V came to 2 bases and at J to 6 bases, leaving 12 bases not matched to a gene. The CDR3 loop is CASSLEGSGAGVNIQYF. Written as DNA, the CDR3 is TGTGCCAGCAGCTTAGAAGGTAGCGGAGCGGGGGTAAACATTCAGTACTTC. Filled out from reference TRBV7-3 and TRBJ2-4, the complete variable domain reads GAGVSQTPSNKVTEKGKYVELRCDPISGHTALYWYRQSLGQGPEFLIYFQGTGAADDSGLPNDRFFAVRPEGSVSTLKIQRTERGDSAVYLCASSLEGSGAGVNIQYFGAGTRLSVL.

This clonotype came up a few times. This chain uses TRBV28 with TRBJ2-2; D unresolved. The CDR3 spans 12 residues. Germline assignment: CDR1 MDHEN and CDR2 SYDVKM. V dropped 6 bases and J dropped 3 bases, with 5 bases sitting between them. The CDR3 DNA follows: TGTGCCAGCAGCCCAGACACCGGGGAGCTGTTTTTT. This codes for CASSPDTGELFF.

In its sample, this clonotype was seen a few times. The chain joins TRBV20-1 to TRBJ2-1; D not resolved. There are 11 residues in the CDR3. Germline CDR1 is DFQATT and CDR2 is SNEGSKA (reference sequence). The germline V and J ends were trimmed by 2 bases and 8 bases, with 7 bases remaining between them. CDR3 DNA: TGCAGTGCTAGAACCCCAGATGAGCAGTTCTTC. Translation gives CSARTPDEQFF.

This chain links TRBV20-1 with TRBJ2-2; unclear D gene. The CDR3 loop spans 15 amino acids. V was trimmed by 1 base and J by 4 bases, leaving 13 bases between them. Looked up from germline, CDR1 is DFQATT and CDR2 is SNEGSKA (reference sequence). CDR3 in amino acids: CSARALAIPTGELFF. The CDR3 DNA reads TGCAGTGCTAGAGCTCTGGCTATCCCCACCGGGGAGCTGTTTTTT.

This chain uses TRBV2 with TRBJ2-1; either TRBD1 or TRBD2 may fit D (5 bases each). V dropped 9 bases and J dropped 6 bases, with 15 bases sitting between them. Per germline, CDR1 SNHLY and CDR2 FYNNEI. CDR3 length: 13 residues. CDR3 protein: CARAFRDGNEQFF. The DNA for the CDR3 is TGTGCCAGAGCCTTCCGGGACGGCAATGAGCAGTTCTTC.

CDR3 sequence: CASSPPPQGIAEAFF. Here the CDR3 DNA reads TGTGCCAGTAGTCCCCCTCCACAGGGTATCGCTGAAGCTTTCTTT. The gene calls are TRBV19 and TRBJ1-1, with D maybe TRBD1 (6 bases). From germline, CDR1 is LNHDA and CDR2 SQIVND (reference sequence). The V and J ends lost 5 bases and 6 bases respectively, with 19 bases between them. The CDR3 extends over 15 amino acids.

This clonotype was found a few times. The rearrangement uses TRBV30 and TRBJ2-7; 7 bases agree with TRBD2. Per the germline V gene, CDR1 is GTSNPN and CDR2 is SVGIG (reference sequence). J was trimmed by 3 bases and V by 0 bases; bases with no gene match: 5. This CDR3 spans 14 amino acids. DNA for the CDR3: TGTGCCTGGAGTGTAAGCGGGATCCTCTACGAGCAGTACTTC. This sequence encodes CAWSVSGILYEQYF.

This clonotype has a handful of counts. This chain joins TRBV20-1 and TRBJ1-1; the match to TRBD1 covers 7 bases. CDR1 is DFQATT, CDR2 SNEGSKA, per germline (reference sequence). CDR3 length: 13 amino acids. V trimming: 5 bases; J trimming: 1 base; junction bases outside the gene matches: 4. The CDR3: CSARTGPNTEAFF. Here the CDR3 DNA reads TGCAGTGCTCGGACAGGTCCGAACACTGAAGCTTTCTTT.